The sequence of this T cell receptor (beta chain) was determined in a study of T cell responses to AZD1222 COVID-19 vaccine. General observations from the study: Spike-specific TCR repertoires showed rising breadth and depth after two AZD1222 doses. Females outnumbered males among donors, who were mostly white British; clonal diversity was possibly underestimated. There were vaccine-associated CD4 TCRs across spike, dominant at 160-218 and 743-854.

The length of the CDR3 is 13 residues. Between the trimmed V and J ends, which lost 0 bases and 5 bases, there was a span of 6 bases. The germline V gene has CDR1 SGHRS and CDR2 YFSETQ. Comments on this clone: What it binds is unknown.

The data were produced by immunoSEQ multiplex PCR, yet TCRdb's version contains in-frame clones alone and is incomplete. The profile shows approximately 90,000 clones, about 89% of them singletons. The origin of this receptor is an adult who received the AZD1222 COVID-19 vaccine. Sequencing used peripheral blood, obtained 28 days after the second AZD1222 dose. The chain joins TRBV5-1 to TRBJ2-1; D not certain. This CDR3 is CASSLENDNEQFF. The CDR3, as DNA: TGCGCCAGCAGCTTGGAAAACGACAATGAGCAGTTCTTC.